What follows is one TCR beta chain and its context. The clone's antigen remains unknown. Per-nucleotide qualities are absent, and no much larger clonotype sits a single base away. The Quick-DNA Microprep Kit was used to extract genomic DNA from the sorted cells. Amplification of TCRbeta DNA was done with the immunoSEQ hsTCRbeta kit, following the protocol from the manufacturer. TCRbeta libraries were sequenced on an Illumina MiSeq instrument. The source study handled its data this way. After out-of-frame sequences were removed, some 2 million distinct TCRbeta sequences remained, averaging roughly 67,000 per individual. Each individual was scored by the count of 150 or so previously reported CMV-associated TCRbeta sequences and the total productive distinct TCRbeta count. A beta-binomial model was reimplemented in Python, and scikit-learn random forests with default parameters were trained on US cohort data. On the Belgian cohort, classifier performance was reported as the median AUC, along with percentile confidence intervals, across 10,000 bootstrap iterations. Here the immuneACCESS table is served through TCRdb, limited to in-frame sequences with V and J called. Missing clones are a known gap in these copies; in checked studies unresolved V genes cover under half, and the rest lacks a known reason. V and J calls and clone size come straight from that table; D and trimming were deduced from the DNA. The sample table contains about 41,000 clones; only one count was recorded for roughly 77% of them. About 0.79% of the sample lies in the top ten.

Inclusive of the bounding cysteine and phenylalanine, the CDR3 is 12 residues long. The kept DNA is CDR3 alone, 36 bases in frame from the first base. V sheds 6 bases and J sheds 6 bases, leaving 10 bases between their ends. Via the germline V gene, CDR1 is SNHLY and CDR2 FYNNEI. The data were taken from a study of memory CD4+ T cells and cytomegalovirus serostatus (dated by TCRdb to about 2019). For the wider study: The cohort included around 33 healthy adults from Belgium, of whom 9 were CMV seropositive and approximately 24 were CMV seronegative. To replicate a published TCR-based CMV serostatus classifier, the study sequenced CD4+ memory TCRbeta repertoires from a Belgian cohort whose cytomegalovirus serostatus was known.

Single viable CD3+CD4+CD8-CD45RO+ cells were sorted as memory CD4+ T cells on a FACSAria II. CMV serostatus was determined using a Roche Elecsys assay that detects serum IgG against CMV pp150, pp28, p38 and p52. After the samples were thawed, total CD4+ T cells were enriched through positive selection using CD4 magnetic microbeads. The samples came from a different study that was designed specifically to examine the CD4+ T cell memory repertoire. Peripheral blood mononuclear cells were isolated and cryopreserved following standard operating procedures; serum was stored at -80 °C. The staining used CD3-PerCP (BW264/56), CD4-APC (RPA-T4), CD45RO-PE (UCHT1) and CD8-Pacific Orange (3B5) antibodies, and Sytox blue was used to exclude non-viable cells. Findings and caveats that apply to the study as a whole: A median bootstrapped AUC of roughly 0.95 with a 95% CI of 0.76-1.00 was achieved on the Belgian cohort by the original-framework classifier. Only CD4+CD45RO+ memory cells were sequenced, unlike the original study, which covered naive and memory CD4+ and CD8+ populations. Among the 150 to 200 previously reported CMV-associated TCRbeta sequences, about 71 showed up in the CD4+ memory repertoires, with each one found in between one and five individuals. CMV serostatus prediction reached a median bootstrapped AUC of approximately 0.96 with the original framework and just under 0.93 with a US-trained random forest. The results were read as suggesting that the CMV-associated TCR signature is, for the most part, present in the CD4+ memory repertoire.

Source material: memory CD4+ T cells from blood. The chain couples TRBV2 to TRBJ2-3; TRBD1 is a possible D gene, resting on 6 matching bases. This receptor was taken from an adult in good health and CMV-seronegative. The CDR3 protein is CASSRGRDTQYF. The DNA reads TGTGCCAGCAGCAGGGGCCGGGATACGCAGTATTTT.